The 14 T cell receptor beta chains below all came from one sample that was sequenced in a study of identical twins. TCRdb re-called the 5' RACE reads with MiXCR, one entry per CDR3 protein. The table records under 900,000 distinct CDR3 sequences, about 18% of them present only once. The sample was also reused in another study, on T cells expressing NK-cell markers.

Sequencing was performed on PBMCs. Receptors were obtained from a woman younger than 30 in good health.

This clonotype was picked up a small number of times. The chain carries TRBV21-1 and TRBJ2-7; the listed D gene, TRBD1, was not tested against the DNA. TRBV21-1 is reported as a pseudogene. CDR3 length equals 18 residues. The chain's CDR3 is CASSKKARGRGHPGEQYF. In nucleotides, the CDR3 is TGTGCCAGCAGCAAAAAAGCCAGGGGCAGGGGGCATCCGGGCGAGCAGTACTTC.

This chain uses TRBV4-3 with TRBJ2-2, with D possibly TRBD2 on 6 matching bases. There are 16 residues in the CDR3. CDR1 and CDR2 from the germline V gene are LGHNA and YSLEER. V was pared by 3 bases and J by 0 bases, with 11 bases between. The CDR3 is CASSQYGGANTGELFF. CDR3 in DNA: TGCGCCAGCAGCCAGTACGGGGGAGCGAACACCGGGGAGCTGTTTTTT.

This chain joins TRBV4-2 and TRBJ2-1; possibly TRBD2 for D (5 bases). CDR1 and CDR2 (germline): LGHNA, YNFKEQ. CDR3 length equals 17 residues. V dropped 3 bases and J dropped 6 bases, with 21 bases sitting between them. The CDR3 loop reads CASSQIIRGPRGNEQFF. CDR3 nucleotide sequence: TGTGCCAGCAGCCAGATCATCCGCGGGCCCCGGGGCAATGAGCAGTTCTTC.

This clonotype was detected many times. The V gene is TRBV12-3 or TRBV12-4, the J gene TRBJ1-1; 8 nucleotides line up with TRBD1. This CDR3 region has 15 residues. V trimming: 5 bases; J trimming: 4 bases; junction bases outside the gene matches: 9. In DNA, the CDR3 is TGTGCCAGCAGTCCCGGGGGACAGGTGGCCACTGAAGCTTTCTTT. It is translated as CASSPGGQVATEAFF.

This clonotype was recorded a few times. This chain links TRBV7-6 with TRBJ2-1; D unresolved. The CDR3 extends over 13 amino acids. V lost 3 bases to trimming and J lost 2 bases, with 5 bases between them. Per the germline V gene, CDR1 is SGHVS and CDR2 is FNYEAQ. The CDR3 spells CASSFLPYNEQFF. CDR3 DNA sequence: TGTGCCAGCAGCTTTTTGCCCTACAATGAGCAGTTCTTC.

This clonotype was detected a few times. V usage is TRBV12-3 or TRBV12-4 and J usage is TRBJ2-2, with TRBD2 matching over 14 bases. With V trimmed by 6 bases and J by 0 bases, 9 bases remained unmatched. The CDR3 extends over 19 amino acids. CDR3 sequence reads: CASSGTSGREDSNTGELFF. The CDR3 nucleotides are TGTGCCAGCAGCGGGACTAGCGGGAGAGAGGACTCGAACACCGGGGAGCTGTTTTTT.

CDR3 DNA: TGTGCCAGCAGTGACACTTCGACAGGGCTCAATCAGCCCCAGCATTTT. It encodes CASSDTSTGLNQPQHF. The gene calls are TRBV6-1 and TRBJ1-5; 7 bases align to TRBD1. The CDR3 is 16 amino acids. Looked up from germline, CDR1 is MNHNS and CDR2 is SASEGT. With V trimmed by 3 bases and J by 3 bases, 8 bases remained unmatched.

The gene calls are TRBV3-1 and TRBJ1-2, with 7 nucleotides matching TRBD1. Germline CDR1 reads LGHDT; CDR2 reads YNNKEL (reference sequence). V was pared by 2 bases and J by 3 bases, with 9 bases of the junction left unmatched. This CDR3 has 16 residues. The CDR3 loop is CASSQLTGFGDYGYTF. As DNA, the CDR3 is TGTGCCAGCAGCCAACTGACAGGGTTCGGCGACTATGGCTACACCTTC.

The genes are TRBV9 and TRBJ2-1, with 7 bases that match TRBD1. Germline assignment: CDR1 SGDLS and CDR2 YYNGEE. The CDR3 runs to 16 residues. The ends lost 5 bases at V and 0 bases at J; junction bases unmatched: 8. CDR3 nucleotide sequence: TGTGCCAGCAGAACTGGGACAGATAGCTCCTACAATGAGCAGTTCTTC. Amino acid sequence: CASRTGTDSSYNEQFF.

CDR3 coding DNA: TGTGCCAGCAGCCGGGCGACGGCCCACGAAGCTTTCTTT. It is translated as CASSRATAHEAFF. The chain couples TRBV6-1 to TRBJ1-1; D gene uncertain. The CDR3 covers 13 residues. From germline, CDR1 is MNHNS and CDR2 SASEGT. The V end lost 6 bases, the J end lost 8 bases, and 16 bases lay between the germline ends.

This clonotype was seen repeatedly, ten times or more. The chain uses TRBV15 and TRBJ2-1; D is possibly TRBD2 (5 bases). V was cut by 0 bases and J by 6 bases, with 6 bases left in between. The germline CDR1 and CDR2 sequences are LNHNV and YYDKDF (reference sequence). The CDR3 covers 13 residues. The DNA of the CDR3 is TGTGCCACCAGCAGAGATGCGGGCAATGAGCAGTTCTTC. Translating it yields CATSRDAGNEQFF.

This sequence joins TRBV10-3 and TRBJ2-7, with 11 bases fitting TRBD2. Trimming cost V 8 bases and J 1 base; bases outside gene matches: 4. There are 14 residues in the CDR3. The germline V gene encodes CDR1 ENHRY and CDR2 SYGVKD. This chain's CDR3 is CAIGGTSGSYEQYF. Written as DNA, the CDR3 is TGTGCCATCGGCGGGACTAGCGGATCCTACGAGCAGTACTTC.

This clonotype was picked up a small number of times. The chain recombines TRBV5-1 with TRBJ2-5, with 9 bases that match TRBD2. The CDR3 covers 15 residues. Trimming at V came to 3 bases and at J to 2 bases, leaving 5 bases not matched to a gene. In germline, CDR1 is SGHRS, CDR2 YFSETQ. The CDR3 loop is CASSWGTSRQETQYF. Here the CDR3 DNA reads TGCGCCAGCAGCTGGGGGACTAGCAGACAAGAGACCCAGTACTTC.

This clonotype has a count of ten or more. V is TRBV10-1 and J is TRBJ2-1; 9 positions agree with TRBD2. Germline loops: CDR1 WNHNN, CDR2 SYGVQD (reference sequence). V dropped 6 bases and J dropped 5; count of bases not matched to a gene: 8. This CDR3 spans 15 amino acids. Here the CDR3 reads CASREAGGLNNEQFF. For the CDR3, the DNA is TGCGCCAGCAGGGAGGCGGGGGGGCTAAACAATGAGCAGTTCTTC.